This paragraph covers one TCR beta chain sequence. Its specificity is unknown. The data were taken from a study of cytomegalovirus exposure and HLA in healthy donors. Across the whole study: Researchers previously reported finding 117 million unique TCR beta sequences from around 200 million T cells.

Study findings and constraints: Under 20,000 TCR beta sequences were associated with HLA alleles at 0.05 false discovery rate in a later analysis.

V gave up 5 bases and J gave up 2 bases; unmatched junction bases: 5. The CDR3 totals 15 residues. From germline, CDR1 is LNHDA and CDR2 SQIVND (reference sequence). Primers for the PCR totalled 60 Vbeta and 13 Jbeta. TCRdb's copy holds only in-frame clones and misses some; the assay was immunoSEQ multiplex PCR. The table shows some 160,000 clones, with over 70% occurring only once. Sequences were obtained from PBMCs. The receptor's source is a young woman in good health and CMV-seronegative. V usage is TRBV19 and J usage is TRBJ2-3; TRBD1 matches at 9 bases. CDR3 protein: CASSGGDRVTDTQYF. DNA for the CDR3: TGTGCCAGTAGTGGGGGGGACAGGGTCACAGATACGCAGTATTTT.